This T cell receptor beta chain was found in a study of blood T cell repertoires in COVID-19. Study details: Samples came from the United States, Italy and Spain, spanning acute and convalescent COVID-19. In each case, the material was cDNA or gDNA derived from T cells, B-cell-depleted T cells, or PBMCs.

Per the original methods: The authors estimated nucleated cell counts from reference gene primer amplification. Data came from immunoSEQ multiplex PCR; TCRdb stores just in-frame clones and leaves some out. That table furnishes V, J and clone size, whereas the DNA furnished D and trimming. The data hold about 200,000 clones, with roughly 84% observed a single time. CDR3 size: 21 residues. Germline assignment: CDR1 SGDLS and CDR2 YYNGEE. J was trimmed by 4 bases and V by 3 bases; bases with no gene match: 21. Sequencing was performed on peripheral blood. The V and J genes are TRBV9 and TRBJ2-1; 11 nucleotides agree with TRBD2. The receptor was derived from a woman older than 75 with acute or convalescent COVID-19. The DNA for the CDR3 is TGTGCCAGCAGCGGCCCGCGATACCAGACTAGCGGGGTGGGTATGTACAATGAGCAGTTCTTC. As protein: CASSGPRYQTSGVGMYNEQFF.